The present entry profiles one T cell receptor (beta chain) with its context. Trimming took 1 base from V and 4 from J; bases not matched to a gene: 5. The CDR3 spans 15 residues. CDR1 and CDR2 (germline): MNHEY, SMNVEV (reference sequence). The data belong to a study of blood T cell repertoires in COVID-19. Study summary: Samples came from the United States, Italy and Spain, spanning acute and convalescent COVID-19. Sample material is recorded as cDNA or gDNA derived from T cells, B-cell-depleted T cells, or PBMCs.

The authors' processing: Reference gene primers were amplified, and this amplification served to estimate nucleated cell counts. The data were produced by immunoSEQ multiplex PCR, yet TCRdb's version contains in-frame clones alone and is incomplete. The V and J calls and clone size were taken over from that table, and D and trimming were inferred from the DNA. This table holds around 300,000 clones, roughly 85% found once. V usage is TRBV27 and J usage is TRBJ1-1, with TRBD1 identical over 8 bases. The sequence derives from a woman aged 25 to 39 with active or convalescent COVID-19. Sequenced input: peripheral blood. In DNA form, the CDR3 reads TGTGCCAGCAGTTTATGGAAACAGGGGGTCACTGAAGCTTTCTTT. This encodes CASSLWKQGVTEAFF.